This TCR beta chain was recovered during a study of blood T cell repertoires in COVID-19. Study overall: Sources were T cells, B-cell-depleted T cells, or PBMCs; the material itself was cDNA or gDNA.

Original data processing: Using reference gene primer amplification, nucleated cell counts were estimated. TCRdb's copy holds only in-frame clones and misses some; the assay was immunoSEQ multiplex PCR. The DNA gave D and trimming, while V, J and clone size come from that table. The sample has roughly 26,000 clones, around 67% seen once. Sequenced input: peripheral blood. This clonotype was sampled from a man aged 55 to 70 with active or convalescent COVID-19.

The CDR3 sequence is CSASRGDIQYF. CDR3 sequence (DNA): TGCAGTGCTAGCAGGGGAGACATTCAGTACTTC. V and J are TRBV20-1 and TRBJ2-4; a weak D match, TRBD1 (6 bases). The length of the CDR3 is 11 residues. The V end was cut by 3 bases, the J end by 8 bases, with 8 bases between. Germline V gene lookup returns CDR1 DFQATT and CDR2 SNEGSKA (reference sequence).